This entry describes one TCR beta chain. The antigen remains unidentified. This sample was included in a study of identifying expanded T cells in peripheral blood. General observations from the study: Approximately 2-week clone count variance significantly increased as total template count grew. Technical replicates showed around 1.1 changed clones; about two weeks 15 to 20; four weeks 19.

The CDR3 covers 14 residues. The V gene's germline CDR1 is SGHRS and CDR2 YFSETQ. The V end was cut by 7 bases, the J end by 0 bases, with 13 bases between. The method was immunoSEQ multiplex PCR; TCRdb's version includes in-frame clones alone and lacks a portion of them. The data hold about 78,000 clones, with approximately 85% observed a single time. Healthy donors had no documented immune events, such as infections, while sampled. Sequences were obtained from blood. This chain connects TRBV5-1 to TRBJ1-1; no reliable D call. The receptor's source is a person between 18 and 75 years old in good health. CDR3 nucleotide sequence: TGCGCCAGCCGAAGTTTGGTTATGAACACTGAAGCTTTCTTT. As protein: CASRSLVMNTEAFF.